The clone carrying this T cell receptor (beta chain) was counted a few times. The antigen is undetermined. This sample is drawn from a study of beta chain features in type 1 diabetes. Study-level points and caveats: Cells with high TCR expression could be over-represented by cDNA sequencing. Naive, central memory and regulatory TCRB repertoires appeared more similar among patients than healthy donors.

Only one heparinised blood draw was taken per donor, and its volume averaged approximately 0.11 L. Germline CDR1 and CDR2: ENHRY and SYGVKD. The CDR3 consists of 17 residues. V was clipped by 0 bases and J by 2 bases, with 15 bases between them. The isolated RNA, all of it, was reverse transcribed, so expressed TCRB transcripts were what got sequenced. Clones were read by immunoSEQ multiplex PCR, and TCRdb kept only the in-frame ones, dropping some. The sample contains 120,000 to 150,000 clones, less than 10% of which appear only once. V gene TRBV10-3 combines with J gene TRBJ2-3; tentative D call: TRBD2 (6 bases). Specimen: central memory CD4+ T cells from blood. This clonotype was obtained from a woman between 40 and 50 years old in good health. CDR3 nucleotides: TGTGCCATCAGTGAGTCGACTGCGGGGCCTATCACAGATACGCAGTATTTT. Protein: CAISESTAGPITDTQYF.